Listed below are T cell receptor beta chains from one sample, sequenced in a study of blood T cell repertoires in COVID-19. Method: immunoSEQ multiplex PCR; TCRdb's copy keeps in-frame clones and lacks some. The sample gives over 250,000 clones, 80% to 90% of which show up once; around 13% is in the top ten. Sample: peripheral blood. These receptors were taken from a woman in her sixties or seventies with COVID-19, enrolled during active disease. CDR3s include the opening cysteine and the closing phenylalanine or tryptophan. A D gene is named only where the DNA matches it firmly. For some rows the clone size is stated as once, few or many, or as a class when expanded; others skip it.

>TRBV5-4|NA|14|NA|TRBJ2-3
CASSYSGGTDTQYF
TGTGCCAGCAGCTACTCGGGGGGCACAGATACGCAGTATTTT
>TRBV24-1|few|15|TRBD1|TRBJ2-7
CATSESGTGVHEQYF
TGTGCCACCAGTGAATCCGGGACAGGGGTCCACGAGCAGTACTTC
>TRBV7-2|NA|15|TRBD1|TRBJ1-1
CASSSQTGGETEAFF
TGTGCCAGCAGCTCGCAGACAGGGGGCGAGACTGAAGCTTTCTTT
>TRBV12-5|NA|12|NA|TRBJ2-3
CASGPTSDTQYF
TGTGCTAGTGGCCCAACTAGCGATACGCAGTATTTT
>TRBV6-1|NA|14|NA|TRBJ1-1
CASSEVGRDTEAFF
TGTGCCAGCAGTGAAGTGGGCAGGGACACTGAAGCTTTCTTT
>TRBV27|NA|15|NA|TRBJ1-4
CASTPVWQGSLKLFF
TGTGCCAGCACCCCGGTGTGGCAGGGAAGTTTGAAACTGTTTTTT
>TRBV5-6|once|15|TRBD2|TRBJ2-5
CASSLSSGPQETQYF
TGTGCCAGCAGCTTGAGTAGCGGGCCACAAGAGACCCAGTACTTC
>TRBV6-1|NA|15|NA|TRBJ1-4
CASSEARGSREKLFF
TGTGCCAGCAGTGAAGCAAGGGGGTCTCGCGAAAAACTGTTTTTT
>TRBV11-3|once|14|NA|TRBJ1-1
CASSLSGMNTEAFF
TGTGCCAGCAGCTTAAGCGGGATGAACACTGAAGCTTTCTTT
>TRBV5-6|NA|15|NA|TRBJ2-1
CASSSYRVSGNEQFF
TGTGCCAGCAGCTCCTACAGGGTGAGCGGTAATGAGCAGTTCTTC
>TRBV20-1|NA|16|TRBD2|TRBJ2-3
CSASDPTSGGTDTQYF
TGCAGTGCTAGTGATCCCACTAGCGGGGGCACAGATACGCAGTATTTT
>TRBV27|few|14|NA|TRBJ2-2
CASTWGGETGELFF
TGTGCCAGCACCTGGGGTGGGGAGACCGGGGAGCTGTTTTTT
>TRBV5-6|NA|15|NA|TRBJ1-1
CASRPSGRGNTEAFF
TGTGCCAGCAGACCTTCCGGGCGGGGGAACACTGAAGCTTTCTTT
>TRBV27|NA|16|NA|TRBJ2-7
CASSLSPGDPSYEQYF
TGTGCCAGCAGTTTATCCCCGGGGGACCCTTCCTACGAGCAGTACTTC
>TRBV12-1|NA|21|NA|TRBJ1-1
CASSFARGYSNTEAFFGLAFF
NA
>TRBV10-2|NA|14|TRBD2|TRBJ2-7
CASSVVAGGPEQYF
TGCGCCAGCAGTGTCGTAGCGGGGGGGCCTGAGCAGTACTTC
>TRBV9|NA|12|TRBD1|TRBJ1-2
CASSGQGWGYTF
TGTGCCAGCAGCGGACAGGGGTGGGGCTACACCTTC
>TRBV12-5|NA|11|NA|TRBJ1-1
CASGGGIWAFF
TGTGCTAGTGGTGGCGGGATTTGGGCTTTCTTT
>TRBV30|NA|14|NA|TRBJ1-2
CAWSWAPPEAGYTF
TGTGCCTGGAGTTGGGCGCCCCCAGAAGCTGGCTACACCTTC
>TRBV14|NA|12|NA|TRBJ2-7
CASGRYSYEQYF
TGTGCCAGCGGAAGGTACAGTTACGAGCAGTACTTC
>TRBV5-1|NA|15|TRBD1|TRBJ2-5
CASSKGGQVLETQYF
TGCGCCAGCAGCAAAGGCGGACAGGTCTTGGAGACCCAGTACTTC
>TRBV6-5|once|12|TRBD1|TRBJ2-7
CASRQDRGEQYF
TGTGCCAGCAGGCAGGACAGGGGCGAGCAGTACTTC
>TRBV30|NA|13|TRBD2|TRBJ2-3
CAWREQTSGPQYF
TGTGCCTGGAGAGAGCAGACTAGCGGTCCACAGTATTTT
>TRBV2|NA|11|NA|TRBJ2-7
CASSPWQEQYF
TGTGCCAGCAGCCCTTGGCAAGAGCAGTACTTC
>TRBV30|NA|13|NA|TRBJ1-1
CAWNRVVSTEAFF
TGTGCCTGGAACAGGGTAGTGTCCACTGAAGCTTTCTTT
>TRBV3-1/TRBV3-2|NA|14|TRBD1|TRBJ1-2
CASSQGQGAYGYTF
TGTGCCAGCAGCCAAGGACAGGGGGCCTATGGCTACACCTTC
>TRBV21-1|NA|15|NA|TRBJ2-7
CAVRGPWTISYEQYF
TGTGCCGTTAGGGGCCCGTGGACGATATCCTACGAGCAGTACTTC
>TRBV7-7|NA|15|TRBD2|TRBJ2-5
CASTLAGAPEETQYF
TGTGCCAGCACCCTAGCGGGGGCCCCAGAAGAGACCCAGTACTTC
>TRBV4-3|NA|15|TRBD2|TRBJ2-1
CASSQERGENNEQFF
TGCGCCAGCAGCCAGGAGCGGGGGGAAAACAATGAGCAGTTCTTC
>TRBV12-3/TRBV12-4|NA|13|TRBD1|TRBJ1-1
CASSLWTGDGAFF
TGTGCCAGCAGTTTATGGACAGGGGATGGAGCTTTCTTT
>TRBV4-1|NA|14|NA|TRBJ1-2
CASSQVGSGNGYTF
TGCGCCAGCAGCCAAGTAGGTTCAGGGAATGGCTACACCTTC
>TRBV27|NA|13|NA|TRBJ2-5
CASSSPRVLAQYF
TGTGCCAGCAGTTCCCCGAGGGTTCTGGCCCAGTACTTC
>TRBV5-1|NA|13|TRBD1|TRBJ1-2
CASSLVGGSGYTF
TGCGCCAGCAGCTTGGTAGGGGGCAGTGGCTACACCTTC
>TRBV10-2|NA|14|TRBD2|TRBJ2-7
CASSMTSGGGEQYF
TGCGCCAGCAGTATGACTAGCGGGGGAGGCGAGCAGTACTTC